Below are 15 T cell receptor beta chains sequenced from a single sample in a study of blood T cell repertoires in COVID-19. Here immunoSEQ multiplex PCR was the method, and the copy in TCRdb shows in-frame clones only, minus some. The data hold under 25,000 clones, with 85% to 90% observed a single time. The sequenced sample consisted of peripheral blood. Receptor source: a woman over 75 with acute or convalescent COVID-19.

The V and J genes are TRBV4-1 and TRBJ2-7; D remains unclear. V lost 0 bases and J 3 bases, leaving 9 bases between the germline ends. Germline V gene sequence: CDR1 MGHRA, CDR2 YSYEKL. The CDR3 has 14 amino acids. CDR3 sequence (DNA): TGCGCCAGCAGCCAAGATCCAGGTTACTACGAGCAGTACTTC. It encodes CASSQDPGYYEQYF.

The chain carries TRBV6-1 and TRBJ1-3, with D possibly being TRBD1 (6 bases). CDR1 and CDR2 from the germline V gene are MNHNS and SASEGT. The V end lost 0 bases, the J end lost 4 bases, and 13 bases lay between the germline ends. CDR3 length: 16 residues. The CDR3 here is CASSEASRGSGNTIYF. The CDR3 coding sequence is TGTGCCAGCAGTGAAGCTAGTAGGGGGTCCGGAAACACCATATATTTT.

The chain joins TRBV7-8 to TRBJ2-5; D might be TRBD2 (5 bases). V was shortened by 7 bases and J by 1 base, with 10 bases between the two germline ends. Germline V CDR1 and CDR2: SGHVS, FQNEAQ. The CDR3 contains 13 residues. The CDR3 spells CASTPGIQETQYF. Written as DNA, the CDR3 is TGTGCCAGCACCCCGGGGATCCAAGAGACCCAGTACTTC.

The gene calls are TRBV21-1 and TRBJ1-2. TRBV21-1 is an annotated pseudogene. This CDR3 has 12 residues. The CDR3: CASSSGPGGYTF. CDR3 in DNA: TGTGCCAGCAGCAGCGGACCGGGGGGCTACACCTTC.

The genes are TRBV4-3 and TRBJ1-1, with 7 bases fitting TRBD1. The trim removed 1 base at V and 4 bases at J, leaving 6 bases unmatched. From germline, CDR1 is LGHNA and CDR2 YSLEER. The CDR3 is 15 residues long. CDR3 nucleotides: TGCGCCAGCAGCCAAGTACGGGACAGCGGCACTGAAGCTTTCTTT. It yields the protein CASSQVRDSGTEAFF.

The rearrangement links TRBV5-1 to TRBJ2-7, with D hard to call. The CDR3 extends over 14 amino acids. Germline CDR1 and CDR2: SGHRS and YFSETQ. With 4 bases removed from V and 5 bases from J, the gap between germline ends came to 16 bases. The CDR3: CASSPRSGGHEQYF. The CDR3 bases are TGCGCCAGCAGCCCTCGCTCGGGTGGCCACGAGCAGTACTTC.

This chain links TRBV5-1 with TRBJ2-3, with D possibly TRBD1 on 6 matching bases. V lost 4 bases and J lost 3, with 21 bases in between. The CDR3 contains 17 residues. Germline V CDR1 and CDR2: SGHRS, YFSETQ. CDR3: CASSLNRVMGVTDTQYF. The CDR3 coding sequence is TGCGCCAGCAGCCTCAACAGGGTGATGGGTGTTACAGATACGCAGTATTTT.

CDR3 sequence reads: CASSLTPGELFF. The CDR3, as DNA: TGTGCCAGCAGCTTAACTCCCGGGGAGCTGTTTTTT. The chain is built from TRBV5-8 and TRBJ2-2; unclear D gene. Germline V gene data show CDR1 as SGHTS and CDR2 as YDEGEE. This CDR3 region has 12 residues. Trimming stripped 2 bases from V and 6 bases from J, with 5 bases between.

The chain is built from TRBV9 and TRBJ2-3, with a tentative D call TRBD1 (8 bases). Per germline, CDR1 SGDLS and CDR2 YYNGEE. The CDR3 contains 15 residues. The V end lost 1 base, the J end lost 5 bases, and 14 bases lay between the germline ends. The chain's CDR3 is CASSVTGGGQDTQYF. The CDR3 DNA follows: TGTGCCAGCAGCGTAACAGGGGGGGGTCAAGATACGCAGTATTTT.

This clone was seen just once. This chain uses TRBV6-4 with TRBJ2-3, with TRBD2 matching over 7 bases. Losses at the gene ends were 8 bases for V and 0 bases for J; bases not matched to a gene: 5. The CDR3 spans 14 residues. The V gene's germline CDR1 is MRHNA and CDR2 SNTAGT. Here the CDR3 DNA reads TGTGCCAGCGCTAGCGGAGCTAGCACAGATACGCAGTATTTT. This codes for CASASGASTDTQYF.

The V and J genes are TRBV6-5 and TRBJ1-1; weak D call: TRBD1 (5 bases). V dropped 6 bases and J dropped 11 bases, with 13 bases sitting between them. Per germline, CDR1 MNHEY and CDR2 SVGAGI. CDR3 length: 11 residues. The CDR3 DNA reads TGTGCCAGCAGCCCCGGGGGTGTGGCTTTCTTT. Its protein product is CASSPGGVAFF.

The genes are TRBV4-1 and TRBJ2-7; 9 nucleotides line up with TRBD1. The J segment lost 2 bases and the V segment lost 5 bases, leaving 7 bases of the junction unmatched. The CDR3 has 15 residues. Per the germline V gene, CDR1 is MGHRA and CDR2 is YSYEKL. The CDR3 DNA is TGCGCCAGCAGCTATGGACAGGGGCCTACCTACGAGCAGTACTTC. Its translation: CASSYGQGPTYEQYF.

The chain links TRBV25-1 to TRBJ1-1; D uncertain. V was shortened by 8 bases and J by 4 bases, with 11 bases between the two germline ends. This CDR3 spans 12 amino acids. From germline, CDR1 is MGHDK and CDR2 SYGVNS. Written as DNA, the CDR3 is TGTGCCAGCGGCCTAGGGAGCACTGAAGCTTTCTTT. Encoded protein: CASGLGSTEAFF.

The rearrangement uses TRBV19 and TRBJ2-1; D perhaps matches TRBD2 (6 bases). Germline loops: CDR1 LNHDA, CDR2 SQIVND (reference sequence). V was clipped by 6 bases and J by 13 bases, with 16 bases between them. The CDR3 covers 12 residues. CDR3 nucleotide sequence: TGTGCCAGTAGGGAGGGACCGAGCGGACAGTTCTTC. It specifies CASREGPSGQFF.

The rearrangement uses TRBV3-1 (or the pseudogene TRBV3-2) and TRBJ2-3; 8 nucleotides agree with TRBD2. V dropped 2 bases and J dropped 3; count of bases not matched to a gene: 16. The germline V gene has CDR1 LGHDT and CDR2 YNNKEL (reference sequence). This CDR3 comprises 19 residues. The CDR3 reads CASSQKIGASGLSTDTQYF. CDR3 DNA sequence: TGTGCCAGCAGCCAAAAGATCGGGGCTAGCGGGCTAAGTACAGATACGCAGTATTTT.